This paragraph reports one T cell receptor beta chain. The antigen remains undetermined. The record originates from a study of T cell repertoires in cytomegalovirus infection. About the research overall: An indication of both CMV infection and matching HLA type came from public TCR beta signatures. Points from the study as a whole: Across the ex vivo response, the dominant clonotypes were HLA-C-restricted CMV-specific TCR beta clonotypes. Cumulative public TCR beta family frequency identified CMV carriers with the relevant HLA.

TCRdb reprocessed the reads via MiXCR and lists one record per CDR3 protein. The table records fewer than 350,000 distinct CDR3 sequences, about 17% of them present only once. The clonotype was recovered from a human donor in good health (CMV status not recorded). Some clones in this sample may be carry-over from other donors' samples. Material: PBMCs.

CDR3 sequence: CASSSLPGVTSNQPQHF. The CDR3 coding sequence is TGTGCCAGCAGTTCCCTACCTGGGGTTACCAGCAATCAGCCCCAGCATTTT. The chain couples TRBV28 to TRBJ1-5; no clear D gene. Between the trimmed V and J ends, which lost 4 bases and 1 base, there was a span of 17 bases. This CDR3 is 17 amino acids long. Germline-derived CDR1 and CDR2 are MDHEN and SYDVKM. Complete variable domain (other parts from reference TRBV28 and TRBJ1-5): DVKVTQSSRYLVKRTGEKVFLECVQDMDHENMFWYRQDPGLGLRLIYFSYDVKMKEKGDIPEGYSVSREKKERFSLILESASTNQTSMYLCASSSLPGVTSNQPQHFGDGTRLSIL.